This TCR beta chain is drawn from a study of cytomegalovirus exposure and HLA in healthy donors. Study outcomes and limitations: Reportedly, fewer N-insertions than the approximately 700-donor mean appeared in an Asian-associated ancestry cluster in a later analysis. In vitro assays verified that a few CMV-associated chains recognized CMV antigens specifically. Presence/absence analysis assumed near-uniform sequencing depth across donors.

The PCR was carried out with 60 Vbeta primers and 13 Jbeta primers. Assay: immunoSEQ multiplex PCR; the TCRdb copy retains only in-frame clones and omits some. This table holds roughly 150,000 clones, approximately 71% found once. The donors, nominally healthy at sampling, likely had unrecorded immune exposures. This CDR3 has 13 residues. Germline CDR1 SGHTA, CDR2 FQGNSA. Deletions cut 3 bases from V and 0 bases from J, with 5 bases between. This clone was detected a few times. The antigen remains undetermined. Specimen: PBMCs. The J gene is TRBJ1-1, the V gene TRBV7-2; D call uncertain. The sequence was collected from a woman under 30 in good health and CMV-seropositive. The chain's CDR3 is CASSFTVNTEAFF. DNA of the CDR3: TGTGCCAGCAGCTTCACAGTGAACACTGAAGCTTTCTTT.